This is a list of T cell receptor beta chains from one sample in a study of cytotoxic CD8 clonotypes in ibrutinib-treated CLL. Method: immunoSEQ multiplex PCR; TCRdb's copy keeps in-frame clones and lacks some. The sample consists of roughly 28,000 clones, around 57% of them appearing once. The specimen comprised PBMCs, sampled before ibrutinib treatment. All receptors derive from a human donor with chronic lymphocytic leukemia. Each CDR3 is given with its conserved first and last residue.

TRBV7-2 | CASTFRGREQFF
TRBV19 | CASTTTGAKQPQHF
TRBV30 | CAWSPHRPADSYEQYF
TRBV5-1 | CASSLGGPEETQYF
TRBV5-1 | CASSLSGQDNQPQHF
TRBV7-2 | CASSSPGGGRGAFF
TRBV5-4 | CASSLAGQGKVEKLFF
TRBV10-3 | CAISGGGILEETQYF
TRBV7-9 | CASSSGDRMNYGYTF
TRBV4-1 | CASSQVTSGYPPGQFF
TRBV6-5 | CASRSPYQGEETQYF
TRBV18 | CASSPQGDTEAFF
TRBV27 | CASRATGTGQGAFF
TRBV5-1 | CASSLDPGGLVLQYF
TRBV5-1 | CASSSPGWGRYEQYF
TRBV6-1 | CATTDRNYGYTF
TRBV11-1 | CASSLQPIAYEQYF
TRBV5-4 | CASSLGGVGEAFF
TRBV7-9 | CASTPAVVMNTEAFF
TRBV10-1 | CASSGAYEQYF
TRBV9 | CASSGPGLAPYEQYF
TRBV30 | CAWSSGLIGTQYF
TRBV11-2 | CASSPEAGVDHEQYF
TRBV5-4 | CASSPLLAGGPTDTQYF
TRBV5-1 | CASSPVAGSGELFF
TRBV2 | CASSREGSSGNTIYF
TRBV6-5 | CASSLAGAWEQFF